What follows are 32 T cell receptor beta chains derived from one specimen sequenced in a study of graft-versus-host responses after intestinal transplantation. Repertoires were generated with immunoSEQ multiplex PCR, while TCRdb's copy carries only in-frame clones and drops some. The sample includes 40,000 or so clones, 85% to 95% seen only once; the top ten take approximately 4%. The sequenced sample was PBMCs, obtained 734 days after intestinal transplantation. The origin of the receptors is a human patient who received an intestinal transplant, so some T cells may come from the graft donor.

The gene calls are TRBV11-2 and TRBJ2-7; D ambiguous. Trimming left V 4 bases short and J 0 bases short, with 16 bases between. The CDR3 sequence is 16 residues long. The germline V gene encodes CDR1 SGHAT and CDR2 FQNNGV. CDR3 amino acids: CASSSFVVGNSYEQYF. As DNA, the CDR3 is TGTGCCAGCAGCTCCTTTGTTGTGGGGAACTCCTACGAGCAGTACTTC.

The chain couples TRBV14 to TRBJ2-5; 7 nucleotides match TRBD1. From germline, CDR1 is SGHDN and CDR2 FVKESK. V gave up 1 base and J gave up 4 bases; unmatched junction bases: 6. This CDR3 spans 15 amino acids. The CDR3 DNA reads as TGTGCCAGCAGCCAAGGAGGGGGCTACGGAGAGACCCAGTACTTC. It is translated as CASSQGGGYGETQYF.

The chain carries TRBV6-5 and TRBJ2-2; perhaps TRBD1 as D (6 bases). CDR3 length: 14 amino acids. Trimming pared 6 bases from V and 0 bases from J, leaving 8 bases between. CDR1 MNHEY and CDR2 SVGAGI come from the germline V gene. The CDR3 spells CASSRDTNTGELFF. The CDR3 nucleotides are TGTGCCAGCAGCCGGGACACGAACACCGGGGAGCTGTTTTTT.

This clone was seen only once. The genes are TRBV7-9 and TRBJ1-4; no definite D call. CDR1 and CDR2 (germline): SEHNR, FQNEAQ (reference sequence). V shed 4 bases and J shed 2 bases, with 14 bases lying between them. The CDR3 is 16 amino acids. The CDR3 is CASSWKSGSTNEKLFF. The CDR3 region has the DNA TGTGCCAGCAGCTGGAAGTCCGGGTCGACTAATGAAAAACTGTTTTTT.

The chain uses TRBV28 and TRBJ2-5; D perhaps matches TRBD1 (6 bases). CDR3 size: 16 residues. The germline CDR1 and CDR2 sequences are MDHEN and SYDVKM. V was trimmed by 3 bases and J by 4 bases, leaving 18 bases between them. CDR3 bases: TGTGCCAGCAGTTTTTATTCAGGGGCCCGAGGAGAGACCCAGTACTTC. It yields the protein CASSFYSGARGETQYF.

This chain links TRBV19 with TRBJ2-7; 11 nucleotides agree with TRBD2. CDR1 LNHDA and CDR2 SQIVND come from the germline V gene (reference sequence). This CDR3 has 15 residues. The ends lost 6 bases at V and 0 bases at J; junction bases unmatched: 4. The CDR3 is CASSETSGSSYEQYF. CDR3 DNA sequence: TGTGCCAGTAGCGAAACTAGCGGGAGCTCCTACGAGCAGTACTTC.

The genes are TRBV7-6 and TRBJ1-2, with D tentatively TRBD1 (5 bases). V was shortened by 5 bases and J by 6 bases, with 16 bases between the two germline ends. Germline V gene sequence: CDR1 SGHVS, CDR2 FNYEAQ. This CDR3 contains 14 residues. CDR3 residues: CASSQRQPPDGYTF. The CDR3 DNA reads TGTGCCAGCAGCCAAAGACAGCCCCCCGATGGCTACACCTTC. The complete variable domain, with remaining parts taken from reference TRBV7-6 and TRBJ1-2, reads GAGVSQSPRYKVTKRGQDVALRCDPISGHVSLYWYRQALGQGPEFLTYFNYEAQQDKSGLPNDRFSAERPEGSISTLTIQRTEQRDSAMYRCASSQRQPPDGYTFGSGTRLTVV.

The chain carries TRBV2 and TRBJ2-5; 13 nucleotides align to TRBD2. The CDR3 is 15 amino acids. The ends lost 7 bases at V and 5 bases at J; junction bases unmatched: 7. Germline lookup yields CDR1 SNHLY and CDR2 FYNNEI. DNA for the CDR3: TGTGCCAGCACCACTAGCGGGGGGGCCGAGGAGACCCAGTACTTC. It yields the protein CASTTSGGAEETQYF.

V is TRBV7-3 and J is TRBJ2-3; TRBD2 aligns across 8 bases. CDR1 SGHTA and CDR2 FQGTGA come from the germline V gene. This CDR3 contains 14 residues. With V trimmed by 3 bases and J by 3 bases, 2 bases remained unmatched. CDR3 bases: TGTGCCAGCAGCTTGGGACTAGTTACAGATACGCAGTATTTT. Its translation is CASSLGLVTDTQYF.

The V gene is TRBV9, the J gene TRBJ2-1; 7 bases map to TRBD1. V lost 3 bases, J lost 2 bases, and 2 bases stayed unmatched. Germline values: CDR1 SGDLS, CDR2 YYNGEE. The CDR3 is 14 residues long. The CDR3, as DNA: TGTGCCAGCAGCGGACAGGGAGCCTACAATGAGCAGTTCTTC. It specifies CASSGQGAYNEQFF.

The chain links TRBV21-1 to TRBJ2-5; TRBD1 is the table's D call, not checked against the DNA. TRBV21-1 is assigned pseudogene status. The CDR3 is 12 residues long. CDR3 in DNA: TGTGCCAGCAGCAACAGCCAAGAGACCCAGTACTTC. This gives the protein CASSNSQETQYF.

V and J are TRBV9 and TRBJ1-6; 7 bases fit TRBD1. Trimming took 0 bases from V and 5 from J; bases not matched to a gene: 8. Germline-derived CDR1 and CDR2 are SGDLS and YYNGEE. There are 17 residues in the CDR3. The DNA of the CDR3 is TGTGCCAGCAGCGTAGGGGACAGCCCCGACCATAATTCACCCCTCCACTTT. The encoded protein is CASSVGDSPDHNSPLHF.

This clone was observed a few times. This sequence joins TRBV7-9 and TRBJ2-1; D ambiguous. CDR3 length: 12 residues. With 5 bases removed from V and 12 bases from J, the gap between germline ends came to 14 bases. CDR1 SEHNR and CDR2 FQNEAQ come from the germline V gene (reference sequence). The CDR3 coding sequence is TGTGCCAGCAGCCCATTGACTTTAGCGCAGTTCTTC. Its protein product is CASSPLTLAQFF.

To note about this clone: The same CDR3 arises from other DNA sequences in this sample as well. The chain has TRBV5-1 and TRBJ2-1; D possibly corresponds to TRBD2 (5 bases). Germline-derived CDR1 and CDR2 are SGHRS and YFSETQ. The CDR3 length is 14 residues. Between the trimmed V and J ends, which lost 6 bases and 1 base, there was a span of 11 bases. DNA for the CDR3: TGCGCCAGCAAGAGGGAATTTTCCTACAATGAGCAGTTCTTC. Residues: CASKREFSYNEQFF.

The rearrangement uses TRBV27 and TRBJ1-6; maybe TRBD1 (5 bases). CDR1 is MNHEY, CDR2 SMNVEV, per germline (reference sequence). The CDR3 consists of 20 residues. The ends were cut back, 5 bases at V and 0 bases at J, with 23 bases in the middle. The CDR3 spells CASSQQRAGPTNSYNSPLHF. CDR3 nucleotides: TGTGCCAGCAGTCAACAAAGGGCAGGGCCTACTAACTCCTATAATTCACCCCTCCACTTT.

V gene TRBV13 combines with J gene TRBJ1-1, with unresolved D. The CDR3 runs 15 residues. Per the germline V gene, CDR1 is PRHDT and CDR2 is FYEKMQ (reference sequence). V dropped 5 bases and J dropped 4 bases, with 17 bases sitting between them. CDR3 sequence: CASSPNVGIGTEAFF. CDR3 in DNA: TGTGCCAGCAGCCCCAATGTGGGAATTGGCACTGAAGCTTTCTTT.

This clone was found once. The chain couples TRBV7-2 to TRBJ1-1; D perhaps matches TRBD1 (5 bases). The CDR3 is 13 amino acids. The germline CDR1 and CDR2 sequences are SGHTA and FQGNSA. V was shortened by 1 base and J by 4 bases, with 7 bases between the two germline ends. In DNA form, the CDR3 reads TGTGCCAGCAGCTTAGACGGGGGCACTGAAGCTTTCTTT. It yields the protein CASSLDGGTEAFF.

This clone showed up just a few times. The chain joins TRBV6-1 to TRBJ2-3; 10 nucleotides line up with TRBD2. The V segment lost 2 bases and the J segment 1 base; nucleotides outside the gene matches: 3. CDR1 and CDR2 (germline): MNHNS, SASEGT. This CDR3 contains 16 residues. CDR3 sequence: CASSELAGVGTDTQYF. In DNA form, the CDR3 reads TGTGCCAGCAGTGAACTAGCGGGAGTTGGCACAGATACGCAGTATTTT.

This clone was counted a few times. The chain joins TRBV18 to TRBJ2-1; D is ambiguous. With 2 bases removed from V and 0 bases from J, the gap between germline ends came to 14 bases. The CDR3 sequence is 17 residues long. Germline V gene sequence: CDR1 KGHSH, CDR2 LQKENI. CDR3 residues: CASSPSGNTYSYNEQFF. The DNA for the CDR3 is TGTGCCAGCTCACCATCGGGTAACACTTACTCCTACAATGAGCAGTTCTTC.

In nucleotides, the CDR3 is TGTGCCAGCAGCTTAGCCGCCAGTTCCTACGAGCAGTACTTC. Its protein is CASSLAASSYEQYF. The chain recombines TRBV11-2 with TRBJ2-7, with unresolved D. Germline-derived CDR1 and CDR2 are SGHAT and FQNNGV. Between the trimmed V and J ends, which lost 1 base and 1 base, there was a span of 8 bases. This CDR3 has 14 amino acids. The variable domain in full, completed from reference TRBV11-2 and TRBJ2-7, reads EAGVAQSPRYKIIEKRQSVAFWCNPISGHATLYWYQQILGQGPKLLIQFQNNGVVDDSQLPKDRFSAERLKGVDSTLKIQPAKLEDSAVYLCASSLAASSYEQYFGPGTRLTVT.

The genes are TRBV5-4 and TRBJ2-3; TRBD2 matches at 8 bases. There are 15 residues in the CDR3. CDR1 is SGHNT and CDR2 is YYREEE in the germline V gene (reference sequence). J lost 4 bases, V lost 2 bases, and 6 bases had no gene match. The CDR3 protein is CASSFVAGPADTQYF. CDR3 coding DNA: TGTGCCAGCAGCTTTGTAGCGGGGCCCGCAGATACGCAGTATTTT.

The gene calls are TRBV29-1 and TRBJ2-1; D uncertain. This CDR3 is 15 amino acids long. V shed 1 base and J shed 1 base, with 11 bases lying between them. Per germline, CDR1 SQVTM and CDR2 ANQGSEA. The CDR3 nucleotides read TGCAGCGTTGAAGTAAGTGGAGATTCCTACAATGAGCAGTTCTTC. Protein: CSVEVSGDSYNEQFF.

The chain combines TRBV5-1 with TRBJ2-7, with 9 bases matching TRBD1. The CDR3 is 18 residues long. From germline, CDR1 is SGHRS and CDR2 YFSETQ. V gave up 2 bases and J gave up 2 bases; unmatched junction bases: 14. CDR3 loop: CASSLGQGNADSPYEQYF. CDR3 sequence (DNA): TGCGCCAGCAGCTTAGGACAGGGGAACGCTGACTCCCCCTACGAGCAGTACTTC.

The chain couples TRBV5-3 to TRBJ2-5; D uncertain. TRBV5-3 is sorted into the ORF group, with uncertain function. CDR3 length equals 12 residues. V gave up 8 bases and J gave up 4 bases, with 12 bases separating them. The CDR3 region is CASSPDGETQYF. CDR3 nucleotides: TGTGCCAGCAGCCCTGACGGAGAGACCCAGTACTTC.

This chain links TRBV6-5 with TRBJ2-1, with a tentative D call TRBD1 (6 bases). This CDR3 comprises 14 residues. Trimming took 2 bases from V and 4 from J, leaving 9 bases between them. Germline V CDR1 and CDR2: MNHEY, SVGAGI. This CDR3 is CASSYRDTYNEQFF. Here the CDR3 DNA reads TGTGCCAGCAGTTACCGGGACACTTACAATGAGCAGTTCTTC.

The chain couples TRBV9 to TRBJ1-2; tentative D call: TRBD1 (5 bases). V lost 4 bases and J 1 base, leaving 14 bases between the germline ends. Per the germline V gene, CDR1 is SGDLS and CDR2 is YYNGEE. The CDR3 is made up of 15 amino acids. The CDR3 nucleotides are TGTGCCAGCAGCCCCTGGGACGGACTTAACTATGGCTACACCTTC. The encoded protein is CASSPWDGLNYGYTF. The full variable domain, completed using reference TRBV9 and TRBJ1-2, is DSGVTQTPKHLITATGQRVTLRCSPRSGDLSVYWYQQSLDQGLQFLIQYYNGEERAKGNILERFSAQQFPDLHSELNLSSLELGDSALYFCASSPWDGLNYGYTFGSGTRLTVV.

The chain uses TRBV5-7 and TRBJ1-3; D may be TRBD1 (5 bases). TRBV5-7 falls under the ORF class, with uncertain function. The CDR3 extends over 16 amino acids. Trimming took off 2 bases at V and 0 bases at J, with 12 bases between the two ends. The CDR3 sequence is CASSLGDVLSGNTIYF. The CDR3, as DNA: TGTGCCAGCAGCTTAGGGGACGTCCTCTCTGGAAACACCATATATTTT.

CDR3 sequence: CASSPYQDRFKYEQYF. CDR3 DNA sequence: TGTGCCAGCAGCCCCTACCAAGACAGGTTCAAGTACGAGCAGTACTTC. The chain carries TRBV5-4 and TRBJ2-5; D might be TRBD1 (6 bases). The end of the DNA is better explained by TRBJ2-7, so the J call may be wrong. The CDR3 runs 16 residues. Germline CDR1 is SGHNT and CDR2 is YYREEE (reference sequence).

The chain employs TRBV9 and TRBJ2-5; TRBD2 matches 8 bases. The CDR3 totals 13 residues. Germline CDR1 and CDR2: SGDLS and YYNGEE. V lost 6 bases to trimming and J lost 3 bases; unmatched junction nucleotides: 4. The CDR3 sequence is CASTQAGEETQYF. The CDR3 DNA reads TGTGCCAGCACCCAAGCGGGGGAAGAGACCCAGTACTTC.

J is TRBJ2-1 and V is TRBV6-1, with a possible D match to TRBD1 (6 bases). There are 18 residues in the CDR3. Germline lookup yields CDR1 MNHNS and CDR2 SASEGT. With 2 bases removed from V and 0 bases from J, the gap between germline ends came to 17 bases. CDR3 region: CASSESWDTYSSYNEQFF. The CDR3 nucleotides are TGTGCCAGCAGTGAAAGTTGGGACACTTACAGCTCCTACAATGAGCAGTTCTTC.

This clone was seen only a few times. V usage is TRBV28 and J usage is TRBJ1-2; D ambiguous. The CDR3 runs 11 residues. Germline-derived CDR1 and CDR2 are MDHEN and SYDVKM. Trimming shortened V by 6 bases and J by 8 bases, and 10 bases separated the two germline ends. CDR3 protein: CASSPARGYTF. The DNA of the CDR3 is TGTGCCAGCAGCCCAGCGCGCGGCTACACCTTC.

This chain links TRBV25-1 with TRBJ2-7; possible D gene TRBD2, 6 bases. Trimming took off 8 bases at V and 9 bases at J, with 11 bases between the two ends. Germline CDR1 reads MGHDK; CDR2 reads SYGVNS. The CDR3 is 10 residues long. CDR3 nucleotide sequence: TGTGCCAGCGGGGGGAGCGTGCAGTACTTC. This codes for CASGGSVQYF.